The 5 T cell receptor beta chains presented below share a single source sample, sequenced in a study of vaccination effects on CD4 cells after COVID-19. The table came from immunoSEQ multiplex PCR; TCRdb's copy has only in-frame clones and leaves some out. This sample has roughly 14,000 clones, with 76% found just once. These receptors have no known antigen. With the ViraFEST assay, the study expanded antigen-specific CD4+ T cells using viral peptide pools, then sequenced them. Subsequent to a culture period of roughly 11 days, CD4+ T cells were isolated. This specimen was CD4+ T cells from PBMCs cultured with HCoV-229E spike peptides, taken before COVID-19 vaccination. The source is a human donor who received a COVID-19 vaccine.

The chain recombines TRBV20-1 with TRBJ2-1, with D possibly being TRBD2 (6 bases). The germline V gene encodes CDR1 DFQATT and CDR2 SNEGSKA (reference sequence). The CDR3 is made up of 13 amino acids. The V and J ends lost 3 bases and 4 bases respectively, with 10 bases between them. The CDR3 DNA is TGCAGTGCTAGTTACGGGAGTTACAATGAGCAGTTCTTC. Amino acids: CSASYGSYNEQFF.

The V and J genes are TRBV7-2 and TRBJ1-2; TRBD1 aligns across 7 bases. Germline CDR1 SGHTA, CDR2 FQGNSA. CDR3 size: 14 residues. J was trimmed by 4 bases and V by 2 bases; bases with no gene match: 4. CDR3 protein: CASSLPQGTYGYTF. The CDR3 DNA reads TGTGCCAGCAGCTTACCACAGGGGACCTATGGCTACACCTTC.

The chain combines TRBV5-1 with TRBJ1-4; 7 positions match TRBD1. The germline V gene encodes CDR1 SGHRS and CDR2 YFSETQ. CDR3 length equals 18 residues. Trimming took 0 bases from V and 4 from J; bases not matched to a gene: 12. CDR3 bases: TGCGCCAGCAGCTTGGGGAACAGGGGCCCCGGGCTTAATGAAAAACTGTTTTTT. It yields the protein CASSLGNRGPGLNEKLFF.

This clone came up once. V usage is TRBV7-9 and J usage is TRBJ2-5; TRBD1 agrees at 7 bases. V was clipped by 5 bases and J by 5 bases; unmatched bases: 5. There are 13 residues in the CDR3. Germline CDR1 SEHNR, CDR2 FQNEAQ (reference sequence). The CDR3, as DNA: TGTGCCAGCAGCCGATCACAGGGGGAGACCCAGTACTTC. Translation gives CASSRSQGETQYF.

The chain joins TRBV6-6 to TRBJ2-7; 8 bases are shared with TRBD1. Germline values: CDR1 MNHNY, CDR2 SVGAGI (reference sequence). The CDR3 totals 15 residues. The junction had 9 bases not matched to a gene; V was cut back by 5 bases and J by 3 bases. DNA of the CDR3: TGTGCCAGCAGTCCTCCGGGACAGGAGCACTACGAGCAGTACTTC. Translating gives CASSPPGQEHYEQYF.